These T cell receptor beta chains were read from a single sample in a study of blood T cell repertoires in COVID-19. Using immunoSEQ multiplex PCR, the repertoire was profiled, and TCRdb retains in-frame clones only, with some absent. The sample records about 250,000 clones, roughly 80% being singletons. Specimen: peripheral blood. The receptors stem from a woman older than 75 with acute or convalescent COVID-19. Both conserved end residues are part of each CDR3. Fields, in order: D gene, clone size, J gene, V gene, CDR3 protein, CDR3 DNA. D genes are given only for firm matches. Clone sizes are given selectively: once, few, many, or a class where the clone is expanded.

D: .; size: .; J: TRBJ1-5; V: TRBV29-1; CDR3: CSVGAGNQPQHF; DNA: TGCAGCGTTGGGGCTGGCAATCAGCCCCAGCATTTT
D: .; size: .; J: TRBJ2-3; V: TRBV3-1/TRBV3-2; CDR3: CASSQDPLAADTQYF; DNA: TGTGCCAGCAGCCAAGACCCTCTGGCAGCAGATACGCAGTATTTT
D: TRBD2; size: .; J: TRBJ2-3; V: TRBV5-8; CDR3: CASRRLAGDTDTQYF; DNA: TGTGCCAGCAGAAGACTAGCGGGGGACACAGATACGCAGTATTTT
D: .; size: .; J: TRBJ2-2; V: TRBV25-1; CDR3: CASSPGSNGELFF; DNA: TGTGCCAGCAGCCCAGGCTCGAACGGGGAGCTGTTTTTT
D: TRBD1; size: .; J: TRBJ1-5; V: TRBV2; CDR3: CASSATGARQPQHF; DNA: TGTGCCAGCAGCGCCACAGGGGCGAGACAGCCCCAGCATTTT
D: .; size: .; J: TRBJ1-1; V: TRBV9; CDR3: CASSVSGTEAFF; DNA: TGTGCCAGCAGCGTGTCGGGGACTGAAGCTTTCTTT
D: .; size: .; J: TRBJ1-2; V: TRBV5-4; CDR3: CASSLAGQGQYGYTF; DNA: TGTGCCAGCAGCTTGGCCGGGCAGGGCCAGTATGGCTACACCTTC
D: .; size: .; J: TRBJ2-1; V: TRBV6-5; CDR3: CASSYGGAGRTEQFF; DNA: TGTGCCAGCAGTTACGGCGGGGCCGGTAGGACTGAGCAGTTCTTC
D: TRBD1; size: .; J: TRBJ1-4; V: TRBV3-1/TRBV3-2; CDR3: CASSQVGTGYEKLFF; DNA: TGTGCCAGCAGCCAAGTAGGGACAGGGTATGAAAAACTGTTTTTT
D: .; size: .; J: TRBJ2-5; V: TRBV2; CDR3: CASTTLGGETQYF; DNA: TGTGCCAGCACGACGCTAGGTGGGGAGACCCAGTACTTC
D: TRBD2; size: .; J: TRBJ2-1; V: TRBV3-1/TRBV3-2; CDR3: CASSQAGGPPEQFF; DNA: TGTGCCAGCAGCCAAGCGGGGGGGCCCCCTGAGCAGTTCTTC
D: .; size: few; J: TRBJ2-7; V: TRBV7-9; CDR3: CASSPRSVYEQYF; DNA: TGTGCCAGCAGCCCGCGATCTGTCTACGAGCAGTACTTC
D: TRBD2; size: few; J: TRBJ2-7; V: TRBV18; CDR3: CASSPRGEYEQYF; DNA: TGTGCCAGCTCACCGCGGGGGGAGTACGAGCAGTACTTC
D: TRBD1; size: .; J: TRBJ1-5; V: TRBV28; CDR3: CASSVRTGVNQPQHF; DNA: TGTGCCAGCAGCGTTCGGACAGGCGTCAATCAGCCCCAGCATTTT
D: TRBD1; size: .; J: TRBJ2-7; V: TRBV19; CDR3: CATAGDRAYEQYF; DNA: TGTGCCACCGCCGGGGACAGAGCCTACGAGCAGTACTTC
D: .; size: .; J: TRBJ1-3; V: TRBV30; CDR3: CACQYQPGWGNTIYF; DNA: TGTGCCTGCCAGTACCAACCGGGGTGGGGAAACACCATATATTTT
D: .; size: .; J: TRBJ1-4; V: TRBV3-1/TRBV3-2; CDR3: CASSQMANEKLFF; DNA: TGTGCCAGCAGCCAAATGGCCAATGAAAAACTGTTTTTT
D: TRBD1; size: once; J: TRBJ1-1; V: TRBV29-1; CDR3: CSAGQGAGNTEAFF; DNA: TGCAGCGCCGGACAGGGGGCTGGGAACACTGAAGCTTTCTTT
D: TRBD1; size: .; J: TRBJ1-5; V: TRBV6-1; CDR3: CASSEGQGAPNQPQHF; DNA: TGTGCCAGCAGCGAAGGACAGGGGGCTCCCAATCAGCCCCAGCATTTT
D: TRBD1; size: .; J: TRBJ2-3; V: TRBV6-5; CDR3: CASRSHRGSTDTQYF; DNA: TGTGCCAGCAGAAGTCACAGGGGGAGTACAGATACGCAGTATTTT
D: TRBD1; size: .; J: TRBJ1-1; V: TRBV5-1; CDR3: CASSPRPGTGTGDAFF; DNA: TGCGCCAGCAGCCCGCGTCCCGGGACAGGGACGGGAGACGCTTTCTTT
D: .; size: .; J: TRBJ1-2; V: TRBV25-1; CDR3: CASRALVGLDGYTF; DNA: TGTGCCAGCAGGGCCCTGGTGGGCCTTGATGGCTACACCTTC
D: .; size: .; J: TRBJ1-4; V: TRBV6-4; CDR3: CASSAQQGGEKLFF; DNA: TGTGCCAGCAGTGCCCAACAGGGTGGCGAAAAACTGTTTTTT
D: TRBD2; size: .; J: TRBJ2-1; V: TRBV27; CDR3: CASSSGLAGVRSPFF; DNA: TGTGCCAGCAGTTCGGGACTAGCGGGGGTCAGGAGCCCGTTCTTC
D: TRBD2; size: .; J: TRBJ2-4; V: TRBV4-2; CDR3: CASSQDGRRGDIQYF; DNA: TGTGCCAGCAGCCAAGACGGGAGGCGGGGTGACATTCAGTACTTC
D: TRBD1; size: .; J: TRBJ1-4; V: TRBV19; CDR3: CATHRDRGEKLFF; DNA: TGTGCCACCCACCGGGACAGGGGCGAAAAACTGTTTTTT
D: TRBD2; size: .; J: TRBJ2-1; V: TRBV28; CDR3: CASSPTGLAGYEQFF; DNA: TGTGCCAGCAGTCCTACGGGACTAGCGGGATATGAGCAGTTCTTC